This TCR beta chain was documented in a study of tumor-infiltrating lymphocytes in localized non-small cell lung cancer. Repertoires were generated with immunoSEQ multiplex PCR, while TCRdb's copy carries only in-frame clones and drops some. The data hold about 16,000 clones, with roughly four fifths observed a single time. General study results and limits: Compared with uninvolved lung, tumors showed higher T cell infiltration by TCRbeta sequencing.

Worth noting for this clone: Antigen unknown.

CDR1 and CDR2 from the germline V gene are SGHNT and YYREEE (reference sequence). The CDR3 spans 15 residues. Trimming removed 4 bases at V and 3 bases at J, with 14 bases between. The specimen sequenced was lung tumor tissue. The receptor was derived from a human donor with non-small cell lung cancer. This rearrangement joins TRBV5-4 to TRBJ1-5; maybe TRBD1 (5 bases). CDR3: CASSPDPGTNQPQHF. CDR3 sequence (DNA): TGTGCCAGCAGCCCCGACCCCGGGACCAATCAGCCCCAGCATTTT.